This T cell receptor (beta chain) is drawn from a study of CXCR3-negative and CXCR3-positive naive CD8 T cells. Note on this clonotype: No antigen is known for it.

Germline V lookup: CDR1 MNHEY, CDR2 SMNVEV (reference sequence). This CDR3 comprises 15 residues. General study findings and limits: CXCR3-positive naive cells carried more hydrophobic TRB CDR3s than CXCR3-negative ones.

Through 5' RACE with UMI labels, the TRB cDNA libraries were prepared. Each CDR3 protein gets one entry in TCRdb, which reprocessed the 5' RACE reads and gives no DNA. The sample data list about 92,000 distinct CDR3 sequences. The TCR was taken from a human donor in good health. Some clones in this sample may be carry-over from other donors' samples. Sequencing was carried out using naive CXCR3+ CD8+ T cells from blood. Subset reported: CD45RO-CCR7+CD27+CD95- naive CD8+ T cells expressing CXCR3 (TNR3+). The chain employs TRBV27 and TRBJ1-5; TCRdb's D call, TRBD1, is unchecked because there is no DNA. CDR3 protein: CASSPWDRGDQPQHF.